This entry concerns a single TCR beta chain. The data stem from a study of T cell changes during pregnancy in multiple sclerosis. CDR3 size: 14 residues. Trimming took 4 bases from V and 4 from J; bases not matched to a gene: 7. The germline gives CDR1 MGHRA, CDR2 YSYEKL. The method was immunoSEQ multiplex PCR; TCRdb's version includes in-frame clones alone and lacks a portion of them. This sample has approximately 88,000 clones; roughly 93% occur once, and the top ten carry more than 0.8%. The clonotype originates from a female donor with multiple sclerosis, enrolled in a pregnancy study. The sequenced sample was peripheral blood, obtained in the third trimester of pregnancy. The J gene is TRBJ2-7, the V gene TRBV4-1; 7 positions agree with TRBD2. CDR3 residues: CASSLQRGLYEQYF. DNA of the CDR3: TGCGCCAGCAGCCTCCAGCGGGGCCTTTACGAGCAGTACTTC.